This is a list of T cell receptor beta chains from one sample in a study of cytomegalovirus exposure and HLA in healthy donors. The repertoire was sequenced with immunoSEQ multiplex PCR; TCRdb's copy has only in-frame clones and lacks some. The table has roughly 180,000 clones, approximately 81% seen once. The specimen was PBMCs. Receptors originate from a boy between 10 and 17 years old in good health and CMV-seronegative. Each CDR3 is given with its conserved first and last residue. Each record gives: clone size, D gene, V gene, J gene, CDR3 protein, CDR3 DNA. A D gene is named only where the DNA matches it firmly. Size is omitted from some rows. Given values are once, few, many or a class for expanded clones.

.,.,TRBV6-5,TRBJ1-1,CASSYAMNTEAFF,TGTGCCAGCAGTTACGCGATGAACACTGAAGCTTTCTTT
.,.,TRBV5-6,TRBJ1-5,CASSLADQPQHF,TGTGCCAGCAGCTTGGCTGATCAGCCCCAGCATTTT
once,TRBD1,TRBV5-4,TRBJ2-5,CASSLLRTGDFGTQYF,TGTGCCAGCAGCTTGTTGAGGACAGGGGATTTCGGGACCCAGTACTTC
.,.,TRBV30,TRBJ1-1,CAWRPGFEAFF,TGTGCCTGGCGCCCAGGGTTCGAGGCTTTCTTT
.,.,TRBV11-1,TRBJ1-1,CASRRGTEAFF,TGTGCCAGCAGACGGGGCACTGAAGCTTTCTTT
once,TRBD1,TRBV10-3,TRBJ1-5,CAISESGQGGQPQHF,TGTGCCATCAGTGAGAGTGGACAGGGAGGTCAGCCCCAGCATTTT
.,.,TRBV7-9,TRBJ2-5,CASSLAMIAAQETQYF,TGTGCCAGCAGCTTAGCGATGATAGCGGCCCAAGAGACCCAGTACTTC
few,.,TRBV6-5,TRBJ1-1,CASSTQGMNTEAFF,TGTGCCAGCAGCACACAGGGCATGAACACTGAAGCTTTCTTT
.,.,TRBV5-6,TRBJ1-1,CASSATERSNTEAFF,TGTGCCAGCAGCGCGACAGAACGGTCGAACACTGAAGCTTTCTTT
.,TRBD2,TRBV7-2,TRBJ2-2,CASSRTSGVGTGELFF,TGTGCCAGCAGCCGGACTAGCGGCGTGGGCACCGGGGAGCTGTTTTTT
.,.,TRBV6-5,TRBJ1-2,CASSYSTVDGYTF,TGTGCCAGCAGTTACTCCACAGTTGATGGCTACACCTTC
once,TRBD1,TRBV7-2,TRBJ2-7,CASSSRTGSPYEQYF,TGTGCCAGCAGCTCCAGGACAGGGTCTCCCTACGAGCAGTACTTC
.,.,TRBV13,TRBJ2-2,CASSLGRQGLNTGELFF,TGTGCCAGCAGCTTAGGCCGGCAGGGGCTGAACACCGGGGAGCTGTTTTTT
.,TRBD1,TRBV30,TRBJ1-2,CAWGRPRQGPYGYTF,TGTGCCTGGGGCCGACCAAGACAGGGGCCCTATGGCTACACCTTC
.,.,TRBV11-3,TRBJ2-2,CASSLAAGGTGELFF,TGTGCCAGCAGCTTAGCGGCTGGGGGGACCGGGGAGCTGTTTTTT
.,.,TRBV4-1,TRBJ1-5,CASSQNTNQPQHF,TGCGCCAGCAGCCAAAACACAAATCAGCCCCAGCATTTT
.,.,TRBV2,TRBJ2-2,CASSPSPRNTGELFF,TGTGCCAGCAGCCCCTCCCCCAGGAACACCGGGGAGCTGTTTTTT
.,.,TRBV19,TRBJ1-5,CASNVGESQPQHF,TGTGCCAGTAACGTCGGGGAATCTCAGCCCCAGCATTTT
.,.,TRBV27,TRBJ2-7,CASSDRRGGSNYEQYF,TGTGCCAGCAGTGACCGTCGAGGGGGATCGAACTACGAGCAGTACTTC
.,TRBD1,TRBV5-1,TRBJ1-1,CASSLGQGGKTEAFF,TGCGCCAGCAGCTTAGGACAGGGAGGAAAGACTGAAGCTTTCTTT
.,.,TRBV19,TRBJ1-2,CASSIDLGVNYGYTF,TGTGCCAGTAGTATAGATCTCGGAGTTAACTATGGCTACACCTTC
.,TRBD1,TRBV5-6,TRBJ2-5,CASSFLDREETQYF,TGTGCCAGCAGCTTCCTGGACAGGGAAGAGACCCAGTACTTC
.,TRBD2,TRBV29-1,TRBJ2-5,CSVRDSGREETQYF,TGCAGCGTTCGAGATAGCGGGAGAGAAGAGACCCAGTACTTC
few,.,TRBV27,TRBJ1-5,CASSPGGGSNSNQPQHF,TGTGCCAGCAGTCCAGGCGGGGGCAGTAATAGCAATCAGCCCCAGCATTTT
.,.,TRBV19,TRBJ2-7,CASSPEPGDYEQYF,TGTGCCAGTAGTCCGGAGCCAGGGGACTACGAGCAGTACTTC
.,TRBD1,TRBV19,TRBJ2-3,CASRRGDRVITDTQYF,TGTGCCAGTAGGCGAGGAGACAGGGTGATAACAGATACGCAGTATTTT
.,.,TRBV19,TRBJ1-2,CASSIPRSGYTF,TGTGCCAGTAGTATACCGCGATCGGGCTACACCTTC
.,TRBD2,TRBV5-1,TRBJ2-7,CASSLGTSGIIGQYF,TGCGCCAGCAGCTTGGGGACTAGCGGGATAATTGGGCAGTACTTC
.,.,TRBV2,TRBJ1-1,CASRRDRNTEAFF,TGTGCCAGCAGAAGAGACAGGAACACTGAAGCTTTCTTT
.,TRBD1,TRBV11-1,TRBJ1-1,CAVARDRGSGEAFF,TGTGCCGTAGCCCGGGACAGGGGAAGTGGTGAAGCTTTCTTT
.,.,TRBV15,TRBJ2-7,CATSRVLTSYIGGGLYEQYF,TGTGCCACCAGCAGAGTCTTAACCAGTTATATCGGGGGAGGCCTATACGAGCAGTACTTC
.,.,TRBV4-2,TRBJ2-1,CASSQGLDNEQFF,TGTGCCAGCAGCCAAGGGCTAGACAATGAGCAGTTCTTC
.,TRBD1,TRBV9,TRBJ1-2,CASSGDGVEGARGYGYTF,TGTGCCAGCAGCGGAGACGGAGTTGAGGGGGCGCGTGGCTATGGCTACACCTTC
.,TRBD1,TRBV6-1,TRBJ1-2,CASSETGGDFDGYTF,TGTGCCAGCAGTGAGACAGGGGGCGATTTCGATGGCTACACCTTC
once,TRBD1,TRBV5-1,TRBJ1-2,CASSLVPGGYGYTF,TGCGCCAGCAGCTTGGTTCCAGGGGGCTATGGCTACACCTTC
.,.,TRBV7-8,TRBJ2-3,CASSLVGGAADTQYF,TGTGCCAGCAGCTTAGTTGGCGGGGCGGCAGATACGCAGTATTTT
.,.,TRBV5-1,TRBJ1-3,CASGGVGNTIYF,TGCGCCAGCGGGGGCGTCGGAAACACCATATATTTT
.,TRBD2,TRBV6-1,TRBJ2-5,CASSEVAGVGTQYF,TGTGCCAGCAGTGAAGTCGCGGGGGTGGGGACCCAGTACTTC
.,.,TRBV5-1,TRBJ2-1,CASSLGQGNNEQFF,TGCGCCAGCAGCTTGGGGCAGGGAAACAATGAGCAGTTCTTC